Each of the 20 T cell receptor beta chains below was sequenced from the same sample in a study of immune characterization of retroperitoneal liposarcoma. TCRdb passed the PCR reads through MiXCR, listing each CDR3 protein once. Of 8,500 to 13,000 distinct CDR3 sequences in the sample, around a quarter were seen once. Sequencing used tumor tissue. The receptors were sampled from a male donor with retroperitoneal liposarcoma.

The V call is TRBV5-1, the J call TRBJ2-2; TRBD1 or TRBD2 may be the D gene (5 bases each). Germline-derived CDR1 and CDR2 are SGHRS and YFSETQ. The CDR3 loop spans 16 amino acids. Deletions cut 4 bases from V and 6 bases from J, with 19 bases between. The CDR3 DNA reads as TGCGCCAGCAGCGCTACATCGGGACCCTATTCCGGGGAGCTGTTTTTT. This translates into CASSATSGPYSGELFF.

This clonotype was observed many times. The rearrangement joins TRBV7-2 to TRBJ1-6; D not resolved. The CDR3 covers 13 residues. The germline V and J ends were trimmed by 1 base and 7 bases, with 5 bases remaining between them. CDR1 and CDR2 from the germline V gene are SGHTA and FQGNSA. The CDR3 region is CASSLGRNSPLHF. The CDR3 DNA follows: TGTGCCAGCAGCTTAGGCAGGAATTCACCCCTCCACTTT.

By its share, this clonotype is medium-sized. This rearrangement joins TRBV7-2 to TRBJ2-1; 7 bases agree with TRBD2. Germline lookup yields CDR1 SGHTA and CDR2 FQGNSA. V gave up 5 bases and J gave up 5 bases; unmatched junction bases: 12. This CDR3 comprises 16 residues. The CDR3 DNA reads TGTGCCAGCAGCACGAGGGCGGGAGCGGTACACAATGAGCAGTTCTTC. This codes for CASSTRAGAVHNEQFF.

This clonotype is large (0.1 to 1%) by share. The rearrangement uses TRBV7-2 and TRBJ2-1, with 11 bases lining up with TRBD2. V dropped 5 bases and J dropped 13; count of bases not matched to a gene: 19. This CDR3 is built from 17 residues. Germline loops: CDR1 SGHTA, CDR2 FQGNSA. The CDR3 coding sequence is TGTGCCAGCAGCGACGTAGCGGGAGGGCTTCAAGGAGAGACCCAGTTCTTC. Encoded protein: CASSDVAGGLQGETQFF.

This clonotype was seen a handful of times. V gene TRBV11-1 combines with J gene TRBJ2-2; 8 nucleotides line up with TRBD2. Germline V gene data show CDR1 as SGHAT and CDR2 as FQDESV (reference sequence). This CDR3 spans 17 amino acids. Trimming removed 1 base from V and 4 bases from J; junction bases left unmatched: 8. The CDR3 DNA is TGTGCCAGCAGCTTAGGCAGCGGGGGAGGAGGCACCGGGGAGCTGTTTTTT. Its protein is CASSLGSGGGGTGELFF.

This clonotype was counted ten times or more. V is TRBV7-2 and J is TRBJ2-1, with 10 bases fitting TRBD2. The J segment lost 13 bases and the V segment lost 4 bases, leaving 13 bases of the junction unmatched. Germline CDR1 is SGHTA and CDR2 is FQGNSA. The CDR3 length is 15 residues. This chain's CDR3 is CASSSPGLARETQFF. DNA for the CDR3: TGTGCCAGCAGCTCCCCGGGACTAGCGAGAGAGACCCAGTTCTTC.

Regarding this clonotype: Because it lacks the conserved phenylalanine or tryptophan at the end, this CDR3 is likely a read error. V usage is TRBV6-8 and J usage is TRBJ2-6; D is undetermined. Germline CDR1 MNHGY, CDR2 SAAAGT. V gave up 3 bases and J gave up 0 bases, with 6 bases separating them. This CDR3 is 15 amino acids long. Here the CDR3 DNA reads TGTGCCAGCAGTTATGATGGCTCTGGGGCCAACGTCCTGACTTCC. It encodes CASSYDGSGANVLTS.

This clonotype is judged medium-sized (0.01 to 0.1%). This chain connects TRBV7-6 to TRBJ2-5; the D gene is possibly TRBD2 (6 bases). The CDR3 totals 15 residues. Germline-derived CDR1 and CDR2 are SGHVS and FNYEAQ. V lost 3 bases, J lost 5 bases, and 16 bases lay in between. The CDR3 bases are TGTGCCAGCAGCTTCGGACTGAGTGGGGGGGAGACCCAGTACTTC. Protein: CASSFGLSGGETQYF.

There are a few counts of this clonotype. At one of its ends the junction is not consistent with the germline gene, which may arise from a read error. The rearrangement uses TRBV12-3 or TRBV12-4 and TRBJ2-7, with TRBD2 identical over 13 bases. This CDR3 spans 14 amino acids. This chain's CDR3 is CASSPRTSGSPGSF. The CDR3 nucleotides read TGTGCCAGCAGTCCCCGGACTAGCGGGAGCCCAGGCTCATTC.

The V gene is TRBV27, the J gene TRBJ1-2, with TRBD1 identical over 9 bases. CDR1 and CDR2 from the germline V gene are MNHEY and SMNVEV (reference sequence). V lost 4 bases, J lost 5 bases, and 5 bases stayed unmatched. The CDR3 consists of 14 residues. The CDR3 region is CASSYRGRGYGYTF. CDR3 sequence (DNA): TGTGCCAGCAGTTACAGGGGGCGCGGATATGGCTACACCTTC.

The genes are TRBV7-8 and TRBJ2-1; 10 bases are shared with TRBD1. Near its end, the DNA agrees better with TRBJ2-7, so the J call may be wrong. This CDR3 is built from 15 residues. The V gene's germline CDR1 is SGHVS and CDR2 FQNEAQ. Here the CDR3 DNA reads TGTGCCAGCAGCTTGACAGGGGGCTCCTACAATGAGCAGTACTTC. Amino acid sequence: CASSLTGGSYNEQYF.

The chain combines TRBV14 with TRBJ2-5; no clear D. Looked up from germline, CDR1 is SGHDN and CDR2 is FVKESK. The CDR3 has 16 amino acids. V gave up 1 base and J gave up 0 bases, with 12 bases separating them. CDR3 DNA: TGTGCCAGCAGCCAAGCGGAAGGAACGTACCAAGAGACCCAGTACTTC. Translation: CASSQAEGTYQETQYF. The variable domain in full, completed from reference TRBV14 and TRBJ2-5, reads EAGVTQFPSHSVIEKGQTVTLRCDPISGHDNLYWYRRVMGKEIKFLLHFVKESKQDESGMPNNRFLAERTGGTYSTLKVQPAELEDSGVYFCASSQAEGTYQETQYFGPGTRLLVL.

The chain combines TRBV7-8 with TRBJ2-1; TRBD1 is a possible D gene (6 bases). V was cut by 5 bases and J by 7 bases, with 15 bases left in between. Germline V lookup: CDR1 SGHVS, CDR2 FQNEAQ. This CDR3 region has 14 residues. As DNA, the CDR3 is TGTGCCAGCAGCCCCCAGGGGACGGCGAATGAGCAGTTCTTC. Translating it yields CASSPQGTANEQFF.

The chain is built from TRBV6-1 and TRBJ2-5, with no clear D. This CDR3 is 14 amino acids long. The ends were cut back, 1 base at V and 11 bases at J, with 17 bases in the middle. Looked up from germline, CDR1 is MNHNS and CDR2 is SASEGT. The CDR3 nucleotides are TGTGCCAGCAGTGAAGTGGTGGGCGGCTTTGAGCAGTACTTC. Translation: CASSEVVGGFEQYF.

The gene calls are TRBV11-2 and TRBJ2-3; D is undetermined. V was clipped by 0 bases and J by 0 bases, with 4 bases between them. The CDR3 sequence is 14 residues long. Germline V gene data show CDR1 as SGHAT and CDR2 as FQNNGV. The CDR3 loop reads CASSLDTSTDTQYF. CDR3 DNA sequence: TGTGCCAGCAGCTTAGACACTAGCACAGATACGCAGTATTTT. The full variable domain, in which reference TRBV11-2 and TRBJ2-3 provide the parts outside the CDR3, is EAGVAQSPRYKIIEKRQSVAFWCNPISGHATLYWYQQILGQGPKLLIQFQNNGVVDDSQLPKDRFSAERLKGVDSTLKIQPAKLEDSAVYLCASSLDTSTDTQYFGPGTRLTVL.

This clonotype was seen a few times. V usage is TRBV27 and J usage is TRBJ1-5; D uncertain. Trimming cost V 3 bases and J 5 bases, with 14 bases left between them. Germline V gene sequence: CDR1 MNHEY, CDR2 SMNVEV (reference sequence). This CDR3 contains 15 residues. Here the CDR3 DNA reads TGTGCCAGCAGTTTCTTAGGAACGAAGGATCAGCCCCAGCATTTT. Translation: CASSFLGTKDQPQHF.

The chain has TRBV6-1 and TRBJ2-4; D is unclear. The DNA end lines up better with TRBJ2-7; the J call may be wrong. Germline V gives CDR1 MNHNS, CDR2 SASEGT. This CDR3 has 15 residues. In DNA form, the CDR3 reads TGTGCCAGCAGCCAAACCCTCCTGGGCTCCTACGAGCAGTACTTC. Translated, it gives CASSQTLLGSYEQYF.

This chain connects TRBV27 to TRBJ2-1, with a weak D call TRBD2 (5 bases). The J call may be wrong; the DNA end is better matched by TRBJ2-7. In germline, CDR1 is MNHEY, CDR2 SMNVEV (reference sequence). The CDR3 has 15 amino acids. CDR3 DNA sequence: TGTGCCAGCAGTCAAACTAGAGACGGACTGAATGAGCAGTACTTC. It codes for CASSQTRDGLNEQYF.

In this sample, this clonotype turned up many times. The J gene is TRBJ2-1, the V gene TRBV24-1; the D gene could be TRBD1 or TRBD2 (6 bases each). The end of the DNA is better explained by TRBJ2-7, so the J call may be wrong. The germline V gene encodes CDR1 KGHDR and CDR2 SFDVKD. This CDR3 contains 17 residues. CDR3 nucleotides: TGTGCCACCAGTCCCGCTCGGGGGCAGCTCAGTCACAATGAGCAGTACTTC. Protein: CATSPARGQLSHNEQYF.

This clonotype was detected a few times. The chain uses TRBV6-4 and TRBJ1-1, with D maybe TRBD1 (6 bases). The CDR3 is 15 amino acids. The germline V and J ends were trimmed by 6 bases and 3 bases, with 17 bases remaining between them. CDR1 is MRHNA and CDR2 is SNTAGT in the germline V gene. CDR3 protein: CASRLGAAGDTEAFF. The CDR3 nucleotides read TGTGCCAGCAGACTGGGGGCGGCAGGGGACACTGAAGCTTTCTTT.